Sequencing of this T cell receptor beta chain was carried out in a study of cytomegalovirus exposure and HLA in healthy donors (dated by TCRdb to about 2017). Study-level background: An earlier analysis of several hundred of the donors reported roughly 300 Gb of sequence data and around 110 million unique TCR beta sequences obtained from around 170 million T cells. About 280 gigabases of sequencing data and approximately 85 million unique TCR sequences were included in an early release covering around 600 HLA-typed donors. The genetic ancestry cluster associated with self-reported Caucasian donors included roughly 84% of the approximately 430 genotyped donors. The study aimed to test whether cataloging public T cell receptors could reveal signatures of past pathogen exposure. The study used immunosequencing to profile the T cell repertoires of around 600 subjects and linked those repertoires to cytomegalovirus serostatus. Besides the first cohort of around 700 subjects, a separate validation cohort made up of 120 or so different subjects was used. The study combined high-throughput TCR immunosequencing, statistical association of individual TCRs with disease status, and machine learning to predict cytomegalovirus infection status. A later analysis re-examined previously published TCR beta repertoires from 500 to 700 donors and added high-resolution HLA genotyping to investigate patterns of TCR occurrence. In the later analysis, no new phenotypic data were used to find candidate immune exposures; instead, reliance was placed on TCR beta sequences and their occurrence across donors. An earlier analysis of 587 of the donors used high-throughput TCR beta sequencing to judge whether each TCR beta V gene segment behaved as functional or pseudogenic. Alongside the repertoire data, information on donor age, sex, ethnicity and CMV serostatus was compiled. In a later genetic analysis, genome-wide SNP genotypes for about three fifths of the 666 donors were used, and that subset was treated as a discovery cohort. All discovery cohort repertoires had been generated using a single sequencing platform. HLA typing covered class I and class II loci at four-digit resolution. The number of typed donors differed by locus: 629-630 for A, B, C, DRB1 and DQB1; 500 to 550 for DQA1; fewer than 610 for DPA1; and around 490 for DPB1. Several DR-DQ haplotypes were treated as single units for association and clustering because of strong linkage in the cohort. Among roughly 370 genotyped donors of the cohort, an average of 235,054 unique TCR beta nucleotide sequences were sequenced per donor, 15% to 20% of them non-productive. Paper-wide results and their limitations: While some public TCRs were present in many individuals, most TCR sequences turned up only very rarely across donors. Linkage disequilibrium might explain the correlated functional status among segregating V segments, but an unknown experimental factor could not be excluded. Presence/absence analyses assumed roughly uniform sequencing depth across donors, an assumption that may not hold. A later analysis reported that several top co-occurrence clusters appeared linked to parvovirus B19, influenza, CMV and Epstein-Barr virus. Because HLA typing was unavailable for some donors at each locus, only the typed subset was used in association tests. The sequencing pipeline was judged likely to have produced a cluster of highly shared sequence variants as a technical artifact. In a later genetic analysis, a missense DCLRE1C variant was associated with V-gene and J-gene trimming of TCR beta chains, and the association was replicated in an independent cohort. When HLA alleles, especially DR and DQ, strongly co-occurred, TCR associations were difficult to assign to individual alleles. The 87-base-pair reads could not distinguish some IMGT-functional V segments, including TRBV6-2 and TRBV6-3, so those segments were excluded. According to a later genetic analysis, donors in an Asian-associated ancestry cluster had fewer N-insertions in productive TCRs than the approximately 650-donor mean. Most CMV-associated TCR beta chains appeared to be HLA-restricted in a later analysis, and the HLA associations seemed to be driven largely by CMV exposure. In the study, 150 to 200 TCR beta chains were listed as associated with cytomegalovirus. For the cohort, immune exposure information was limited to CMV serostatus. In a later analysis, TCR association rates were found to vary across HLA loci, with the most associated TCRs seen for DRB1 alleles and the fewest for HLA-C alleles. A further reported finding was that TCR beta sequences accurately predicted the HLA-A and HLA-B alleles for most subjects in the first cohort. Only TCR beta chains were sequenced in this cohort, and the absence of alpha or paired-chain data limited detectable features. In a later analysis, HLA-associated TCR beta chains showed more clonal expansion and lower generation probabilities than non-associated chains that were equally common. A later analysis associated approximately 17,000 TCR beta sequences with specific HLA alleles at a false discovery rate of 0.05. Approximately 16 rarely observed V segments, including chromosome 9 orphons, were excluded from the earlier analysis of approximately 500 of the donors because counts were too low. A few of the identified cytomegalovirus-associated TCR beta chains were confirmed in vitro to be specific for cytomegalovirus antigens. According to the authors, the approach could potentially be generalized to other disease states and immunological phenotypes. In an earlier analysis of around 600 of the donors, most TCR beta V segments were observed in productive rearrangements about 90% or about 30% of the time, broadly matching IMGT annotations. The classifier was reported to diagnose cytomegalovirus status with high specificity and sensitivity in both the original and validation cohorts.

The cohort comprised hundreds of healthy bone marrow donors. Cohort members were all nominally healthy when sampled, although unrecorded immune exposures were likely present. The donor was CMV seropositive and belonged to the group of a few hundred seropositive cohort members. Every donor gave a peripheral blood sample, and the peripheral blood mononuclear cells from that sample were used for TCR beta sequencing. Genomic DNA was extracted from the blood cell samples with the Qiagen DNeasy Blood Extraction Kit. CDR1 and CDR2 were assigned from the germline V gene as LGHNA and YNFKEQ. Including cysteine and phenylalanine, the CDR3 has 17 amino acids. CDR3 DNA only is kept here, 51 bases in frame from base 1. V is reduced by 2 bases and J by 0 bases, leaving a spacing of 15 bases between them. Turning to this clone: The target of this receptor is not known. No much larger clone is present one base from it, and per-base qualities are unavailable.

The library was obtained by the immunoSEQ multiplex PCR assay. A mixture of 60 forward primers for TCR Vbeta segments and 13 reverse primers for TCR Jbeta segments was used in the multiplex PCR. A multiplex PCR assay on genomic DNA amplified the CDR3 region of rearranged TCR beta genes. The Illumina HiSeq System was used to sequence the amplified TCR beta libraries as 87-base-pair reads. Under the source paper's analysis protocol: In a later analysis, tens of millions of unique TCR beta chains were counted across the roughly 670 repertoires, and around 10 million of these chains were shared by at least two donors. A nearest-neighbor algorithm error-corrected the raw reads and collapsed the reads into unique sequences, merging closely related sequences to remove PCR and sequencing errors. Alignment of CDR3 sequences to IMGT reference sequences was used to assign V, D and J gene segments. For a sequence to be retained, at least a six-nucleotide match to both a V gene segment and a J gene segment was required. A rearrangement counted as productive if the CDR3 had no stop codons and remained in frame with V and J, and every other rearrangement counted as non-productive. Following IMGT convention, CDR3 was defined as the stretch from the second conserved V-encoded cysteine up to the conserved J-encoded phenylalanine. Sequences without an unambiguous match to a single V gene segment were excluded from the earlier analysis of over 500 of the donors. In an earlier analysis of some 590 of the donors, a V segment was called functional when productive rearrangements were above 56.7%, and segregating when the standard deviation between donors exceeded 5%. A statistical classification framework was developed to diagnose cytomegalovirus status using the catalog of TCR beta chain sequences. A later analysis assigned V and J genes by comparing TCR nucleotide sequences with IMGT/GENE-DB human TR gene sequences. Using the TCRdist pipeline, a later analysis assigned CDR3 sequences along with most-parsimonious VDJ recombination scenarios. In a later analysis, each TCR beta chain was defined by its CDR3 amino acid sequence together with its V-gene family, and reads without a unique V-gene family were excluded. A later analysis removed 550 to 700 highly shared, low-generation-probability nucleotide sequences to deal with suspected cross-contamination and a sequencing artifact. In a later analysis, a clonal expansion index was calculated for each public chain from normalized within-repertoire ranks of inferred template counts. A later analysis computed generation probabilities with a VDJ recombination model fitted to out-of-frame rearrangements, and checked the results against IGoR. A later analysis scored TCR-TCR, TCR-HLA and TCR-CMV co-occurrence with hypergeometric tests, applying a repertoire-size bias correction to TCR pairs. A later analysis estimated false discovery rates by permuting HLA or CMV assignments 20 times. A later analysis grouped co-occurring TCRs with DBSCAN, adding TCRdist sequence similarity when clustering within HLA-allele-positive subsets. For co-occurrence clustering, repertoires with fewer than 30,000 or more than 120,000 public chains were excluded, along with five or six repertoires with anomalous nucleotide sharing. The immuneACCESS repertoire file appears here via TCRdb, limited to in-frame rearrangements. These files lack a portion of the clones; in checked studies, under half of the deficit traces to unresolved V genes, and the cause of the others is not known. The V and J calls and the clone size are those of that table, but D and trimming were determined from the DNA. The sample has around 120,000 clones on record, 79% of them singletons. Approximately 4.5% of the sample comes from the top ten.

Recombination connected TRBV4-2 to TRBJ2-3, and possibly TRBD2, on 6 matching bases. The sample taken for sequencing was PBMCs. The TCR was taken from a man aged 30-40 years in good health and CMV-seropositive. The sequenced DNA is TGTGCCAGCAGCCAATTTGGGACTGGTACTAGCACAGATACGCAGTATTTT. Its protein is CASSQFGTGTSTDTQYF.